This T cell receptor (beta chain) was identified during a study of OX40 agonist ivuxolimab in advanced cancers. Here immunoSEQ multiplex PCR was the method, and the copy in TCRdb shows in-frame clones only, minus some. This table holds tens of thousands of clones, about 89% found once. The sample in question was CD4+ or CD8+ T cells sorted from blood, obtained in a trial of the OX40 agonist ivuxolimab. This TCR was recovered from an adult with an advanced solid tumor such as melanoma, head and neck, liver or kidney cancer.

CDR3 sequence reads: CASRAEGASYEQYF. CDR3 nucleotide sequence: TGTGCCAGCAGGGCGGAGGGGGCTAGCTACGAGCAGTACTTC. The genes are TRBV2 and TRBJ2-7; perhaps TRBD1 as D (7 bases). V lost 6 bases, J lost 3 bases, and 15 bases lay in between. CDR1 is SNHLY, CDR2 FYNNEI, per germline. This CDR3 has 14 amino acids. The full variable domain, its missing parts supplied by reference TRBV2 and TRBJ2-7, is EPEVTQTPSHQVTQMGQEVILRCVPISNHLYFYWYRQILGQKVEFLVSFYNNEISEKSEIFDDQFSVERPDGSNFTLKIRSTKLEDSAMYFCASRAEGASYEQYFGPGTRLTVT.